What follows is one T cell receptor beta chain and its context. Every one of the patients relapsed after autologous stem cell transplantation (brentuximab vedotin exposure was variable). The data derive from a study of PD-1 blockade in classical Hodgkin lymphoma. Assay used: immunoSEQ multiplex PCR; TCRdb lists only in-frame clones, some missing. The sample yields about 50,000 clones, around two thirds seen once. The CDR3 has 17 residues. The V gene's germline CDR1 is LNHDA and CDR2 SQIVND (reference sequence). The junction had 14 bases not matched to a gene; V was cut back by 6 bases and J by 5 bases.

The chain carries TRBV19 and TRBJ2-1; 9 positions agree with TRBD1. This receptor was obtained from a human donor with classical Hodgkin lymphoma. Sequenced material: peripheral blood mononuclear cells (PBMCs), taken before the second cycle of nivolumab. CDR3 coding DNA: TGTGCCAGTAGCCCATACCCCGGGACAGGGTACCACAATGAGCAGTTCTTC. It translates to CASSPYPGTGYHNEQFF.